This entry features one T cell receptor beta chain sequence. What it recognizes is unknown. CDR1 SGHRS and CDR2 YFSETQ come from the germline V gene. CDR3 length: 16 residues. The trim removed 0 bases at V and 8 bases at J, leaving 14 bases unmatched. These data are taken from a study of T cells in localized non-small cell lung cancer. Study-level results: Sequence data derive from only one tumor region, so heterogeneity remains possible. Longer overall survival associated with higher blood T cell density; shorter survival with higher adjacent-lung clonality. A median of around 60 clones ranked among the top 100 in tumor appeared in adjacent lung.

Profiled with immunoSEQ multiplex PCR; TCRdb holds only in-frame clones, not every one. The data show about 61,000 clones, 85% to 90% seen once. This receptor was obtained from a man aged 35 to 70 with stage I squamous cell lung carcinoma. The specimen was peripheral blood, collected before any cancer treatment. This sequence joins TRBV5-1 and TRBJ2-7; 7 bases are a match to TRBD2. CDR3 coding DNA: TGCGCCAGCAGCTTGGAGGCTAGCGGTTCCGTTATGAAGCAGTACTTC. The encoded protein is CASSLEASGSVMKQYF.